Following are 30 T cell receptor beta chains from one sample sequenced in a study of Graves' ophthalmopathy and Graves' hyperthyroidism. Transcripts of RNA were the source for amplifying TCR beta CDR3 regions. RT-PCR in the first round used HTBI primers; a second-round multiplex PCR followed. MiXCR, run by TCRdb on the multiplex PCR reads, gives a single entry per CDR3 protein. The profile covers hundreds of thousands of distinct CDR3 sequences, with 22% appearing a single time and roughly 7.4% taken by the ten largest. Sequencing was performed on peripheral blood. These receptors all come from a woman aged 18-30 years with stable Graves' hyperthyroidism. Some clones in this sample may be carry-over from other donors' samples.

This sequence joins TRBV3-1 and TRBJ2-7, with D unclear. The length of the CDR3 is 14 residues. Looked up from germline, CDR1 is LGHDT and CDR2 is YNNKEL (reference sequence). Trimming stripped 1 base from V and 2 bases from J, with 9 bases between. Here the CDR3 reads CASSQAPGPYEQYF. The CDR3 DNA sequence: TGTGCCAGCAGCCAAGCACCGGGCCCCTACGAGCAGTACTTC.

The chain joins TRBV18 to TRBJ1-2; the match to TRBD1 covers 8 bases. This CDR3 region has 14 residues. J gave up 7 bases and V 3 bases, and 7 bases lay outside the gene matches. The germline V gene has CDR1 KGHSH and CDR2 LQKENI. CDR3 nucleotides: TGTGCCAGCTCACCTCAAGGACAGGGAGGTGGCTACACCTTC. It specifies CASSPQGQGGGYTF.

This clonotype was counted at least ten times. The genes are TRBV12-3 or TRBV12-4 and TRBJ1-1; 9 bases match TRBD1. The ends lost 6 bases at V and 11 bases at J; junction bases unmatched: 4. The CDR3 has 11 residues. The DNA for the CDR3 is TGTGCCAGCAGGGACAGGGGAGAGGCTTTCTTT. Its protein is CASRDRGEAFF.

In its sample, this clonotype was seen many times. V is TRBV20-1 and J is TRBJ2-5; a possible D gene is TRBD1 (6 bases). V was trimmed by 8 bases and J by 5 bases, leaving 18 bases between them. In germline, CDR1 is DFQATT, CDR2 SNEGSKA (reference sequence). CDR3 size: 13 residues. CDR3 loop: CSQPRDQGETQYF. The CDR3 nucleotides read TGCAGTCAACCCCGGGATCAGGGGGAGACCCAGTACTTC.

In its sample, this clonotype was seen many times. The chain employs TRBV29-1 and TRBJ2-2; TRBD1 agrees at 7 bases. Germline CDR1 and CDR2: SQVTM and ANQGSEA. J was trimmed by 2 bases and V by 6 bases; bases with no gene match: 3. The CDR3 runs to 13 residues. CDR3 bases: TGCAGCGTGGGACAGCTTAACACCGGGGAGCTGTTTTTT. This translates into CSVGQLNTGELFF.

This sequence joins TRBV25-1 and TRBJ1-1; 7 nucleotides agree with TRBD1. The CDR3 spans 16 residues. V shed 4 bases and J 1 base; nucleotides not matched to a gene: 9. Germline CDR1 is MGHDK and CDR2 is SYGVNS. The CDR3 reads CASSGPGQTTNTEAFF. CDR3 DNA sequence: TGTGCCAGCAGTGGCCCGGGACAGACTACGAACACTGAAGCTTTCTTT.

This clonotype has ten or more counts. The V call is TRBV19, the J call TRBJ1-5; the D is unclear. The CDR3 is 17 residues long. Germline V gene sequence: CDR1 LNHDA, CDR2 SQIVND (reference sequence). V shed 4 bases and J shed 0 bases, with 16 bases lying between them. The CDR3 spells CASSTPLGSYSNQPQHF. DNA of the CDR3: TGTGCCAGTAGTACCCCTCTCGGGAGCTATAGCAATCAGCCCCAGCATTTT.

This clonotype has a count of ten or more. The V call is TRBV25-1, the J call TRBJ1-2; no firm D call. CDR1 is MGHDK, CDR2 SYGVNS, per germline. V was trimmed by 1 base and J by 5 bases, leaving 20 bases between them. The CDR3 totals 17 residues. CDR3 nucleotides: TGTGCCAGCAGTGAATTACCTTTCTACGTTCGGCGATATGGCTACACCTTC. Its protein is CASSELPFYVRRYGYTF.

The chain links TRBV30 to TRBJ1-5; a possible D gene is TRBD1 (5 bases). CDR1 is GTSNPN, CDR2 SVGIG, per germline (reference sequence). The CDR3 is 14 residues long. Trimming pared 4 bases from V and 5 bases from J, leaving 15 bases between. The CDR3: CAWNQGGADQPQHF. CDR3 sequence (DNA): TGTGCCTGGAATCAGGGTGGGGCCGATCAGCCCCAGCATTTT.

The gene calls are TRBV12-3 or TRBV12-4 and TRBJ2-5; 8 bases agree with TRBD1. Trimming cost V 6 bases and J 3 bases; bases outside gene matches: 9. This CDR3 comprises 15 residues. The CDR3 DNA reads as TGTGCCAGCAGCCGGACAGGGAACCGAGAAGAGACCCAGTACTTC. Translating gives CASSRTGNREETQYF.

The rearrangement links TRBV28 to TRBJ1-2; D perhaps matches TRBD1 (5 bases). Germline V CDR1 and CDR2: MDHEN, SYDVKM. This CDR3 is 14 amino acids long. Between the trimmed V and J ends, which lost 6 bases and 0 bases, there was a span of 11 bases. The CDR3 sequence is CASRGAGPNYGYTF. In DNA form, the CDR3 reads TGTGCCAGCAGAGGGGCAGGGCCTAACTATGGCTACACCTTC.

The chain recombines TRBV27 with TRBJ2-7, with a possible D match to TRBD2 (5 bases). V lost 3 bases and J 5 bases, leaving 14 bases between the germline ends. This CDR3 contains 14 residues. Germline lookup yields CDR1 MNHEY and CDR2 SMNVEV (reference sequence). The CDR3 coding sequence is TGTGCCAGCAGTTTGAGTTTGGTCGGGGACGAGCAGTACTTC. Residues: CASSLSLVGDEQYF.

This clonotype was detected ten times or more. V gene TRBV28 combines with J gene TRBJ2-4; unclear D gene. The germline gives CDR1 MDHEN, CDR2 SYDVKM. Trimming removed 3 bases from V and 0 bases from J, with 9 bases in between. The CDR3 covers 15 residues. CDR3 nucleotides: TGTGCCAGCAGTTTCACAGCGCAAGCCAAAAACATTCAGTACTTC. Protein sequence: CASSFTAQAKNIQYF.

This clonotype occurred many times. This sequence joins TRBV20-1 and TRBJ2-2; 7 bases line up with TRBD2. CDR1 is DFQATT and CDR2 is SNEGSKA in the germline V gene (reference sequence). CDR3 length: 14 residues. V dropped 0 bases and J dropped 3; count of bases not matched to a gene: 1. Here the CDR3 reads CSAREGLHTGELFF. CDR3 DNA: TGCAGTGCTAGAGAGGGACTACACACCGGGGAGCTGTTTTTT.

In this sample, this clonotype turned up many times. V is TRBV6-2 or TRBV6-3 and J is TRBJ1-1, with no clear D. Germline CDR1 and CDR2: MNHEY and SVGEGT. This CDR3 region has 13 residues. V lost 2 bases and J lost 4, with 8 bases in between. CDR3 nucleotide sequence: TGTGCCAGCAGTTACGAGGCGAGCACTGAAGCTTTCTTT. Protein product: CASSYEASTEAFF.

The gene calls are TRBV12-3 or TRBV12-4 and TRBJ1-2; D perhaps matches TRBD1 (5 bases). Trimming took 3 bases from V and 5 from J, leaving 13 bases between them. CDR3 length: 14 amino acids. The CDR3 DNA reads TGTGCCAGCAGTTTTCGGGTGAAGGGGTATGGCTACACCTTC. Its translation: CASSFRVKGYGYTF.

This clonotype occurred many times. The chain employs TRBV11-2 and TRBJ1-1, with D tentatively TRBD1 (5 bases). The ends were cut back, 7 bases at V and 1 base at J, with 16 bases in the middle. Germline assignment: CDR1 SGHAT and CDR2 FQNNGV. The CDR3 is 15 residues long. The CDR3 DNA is TGTGCCAGCACAGGGACCTATAATAGGAACACTGAAGCTTTCTTT. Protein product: CASTGTYNRNTEAFF.

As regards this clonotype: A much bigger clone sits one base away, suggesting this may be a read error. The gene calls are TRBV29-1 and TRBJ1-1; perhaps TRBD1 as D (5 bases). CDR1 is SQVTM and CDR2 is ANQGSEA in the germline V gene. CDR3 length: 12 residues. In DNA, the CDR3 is TGCAGCGTTGGACAGCTGAACACTGAAGCTTGCTTT. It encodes CSVGQLNTEACF.

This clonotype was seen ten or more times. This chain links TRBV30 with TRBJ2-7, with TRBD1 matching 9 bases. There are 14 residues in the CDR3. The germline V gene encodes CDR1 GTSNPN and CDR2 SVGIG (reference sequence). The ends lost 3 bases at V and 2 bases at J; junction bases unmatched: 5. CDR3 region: CAWRSGQGPYEQYF. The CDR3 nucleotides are TGTGCCTGGAGGTCGGGACAGGGCCCCTACGAGCAGTACTTC.

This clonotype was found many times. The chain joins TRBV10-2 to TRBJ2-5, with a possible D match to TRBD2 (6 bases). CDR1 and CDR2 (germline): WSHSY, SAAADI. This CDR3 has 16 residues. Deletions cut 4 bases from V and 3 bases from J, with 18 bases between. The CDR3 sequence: CASSGWVSGPKETQYF. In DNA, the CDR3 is TGCGCCAGCAGTGGGTGGGTCAGCGGGCCAAAAGAGACCCAGTACTTC.

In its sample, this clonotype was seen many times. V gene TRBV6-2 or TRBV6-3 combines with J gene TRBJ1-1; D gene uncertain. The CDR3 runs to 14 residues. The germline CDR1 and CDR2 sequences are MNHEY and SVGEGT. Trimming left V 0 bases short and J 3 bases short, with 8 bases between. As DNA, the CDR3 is TGTGCCAGCAGTTACTCGTCCGTATACACTGAAGCTTTCTTT. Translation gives CASSYSSVYTEAFF.

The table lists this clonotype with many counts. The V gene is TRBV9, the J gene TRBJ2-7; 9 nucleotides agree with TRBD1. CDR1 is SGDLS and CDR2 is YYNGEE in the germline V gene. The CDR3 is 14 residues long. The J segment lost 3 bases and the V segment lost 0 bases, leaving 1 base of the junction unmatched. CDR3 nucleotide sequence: TGTGCCAGCAGCGTAGAGGGACAGGGCTACGAGCAGTACTTC. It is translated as CASSVEGQGYEQYF. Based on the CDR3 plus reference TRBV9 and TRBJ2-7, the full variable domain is DSGVTQTPKHLITATGQRVTLRCSPRSGDLSVYWYQQSLDQGLQFLIQYYNGEERAKGNILERFSAQQFPDLHSELNLSSLELGDSALYFCASSVEGQGYEQYFGPGTRLTVT.

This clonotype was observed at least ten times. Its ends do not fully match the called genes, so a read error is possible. The CDR3 DNA sequence: TGCGCCGGCAGCTTGGAGGTGGGATCGAATGGCTACACCTTC. It translates to CAGSLEVGSNGYTF. The V gene is TRBV5-1, the J gene TRBJ1-2; D call uncertain. Germline V gene sequence: CDR1 SGHRS, CDR2 YFSETQ. The CDR3 loop spans 14 amino acids.

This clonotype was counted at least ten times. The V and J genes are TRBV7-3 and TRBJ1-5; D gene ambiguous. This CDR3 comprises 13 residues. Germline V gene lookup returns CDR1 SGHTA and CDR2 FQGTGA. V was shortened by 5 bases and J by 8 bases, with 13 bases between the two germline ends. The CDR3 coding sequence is TGTGCCAGCAGCCCACGGCCGCGGGAGCCCCAGCATTTT. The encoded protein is CASSPRPREPQHF.

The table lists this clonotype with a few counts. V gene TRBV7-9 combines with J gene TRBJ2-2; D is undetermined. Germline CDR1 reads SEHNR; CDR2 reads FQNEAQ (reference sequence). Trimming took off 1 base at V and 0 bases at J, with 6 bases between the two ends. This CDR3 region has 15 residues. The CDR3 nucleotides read TGTGCCAGCAGCTTAGAGTCGCCGAACACCGGGGAGCTGTTTTTT. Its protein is CASSLESPNTGELFF.

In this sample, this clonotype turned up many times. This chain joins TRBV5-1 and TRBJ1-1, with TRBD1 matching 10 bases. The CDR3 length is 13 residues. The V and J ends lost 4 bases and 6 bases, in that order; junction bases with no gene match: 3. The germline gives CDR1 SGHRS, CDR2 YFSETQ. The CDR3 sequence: CASSVGQGSEAFF. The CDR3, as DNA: TGCGCCAGCAGCGTGGGACAGGGGTCTGAAGCTTTCTTT.

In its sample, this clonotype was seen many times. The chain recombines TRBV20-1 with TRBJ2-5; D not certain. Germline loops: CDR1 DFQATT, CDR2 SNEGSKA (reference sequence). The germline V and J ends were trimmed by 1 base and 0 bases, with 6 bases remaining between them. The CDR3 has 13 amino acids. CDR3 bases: TGCAGTGCTAGAGTTGCGTACCAAGAGACCCAGTACTTC. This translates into CSARVAYQETQYF.

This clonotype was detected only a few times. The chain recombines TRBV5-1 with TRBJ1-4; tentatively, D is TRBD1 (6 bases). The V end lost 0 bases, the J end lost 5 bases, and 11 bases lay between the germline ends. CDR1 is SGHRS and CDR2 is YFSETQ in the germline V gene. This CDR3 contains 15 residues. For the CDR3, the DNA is TGCGCCAGCAGCTTGGAACAGGGATTGAATGAAAAACTGTTTTTT. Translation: CASSLEQGLNEKLFF.

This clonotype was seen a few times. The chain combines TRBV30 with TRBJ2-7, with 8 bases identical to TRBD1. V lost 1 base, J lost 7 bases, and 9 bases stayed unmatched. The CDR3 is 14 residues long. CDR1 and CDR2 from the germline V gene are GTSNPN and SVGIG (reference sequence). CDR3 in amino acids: CAWSEVTGGWEQYF. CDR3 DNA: TGTGCCTGGAGTGAGGTTACAGGGGGATGGGAGCAGTACTTC.

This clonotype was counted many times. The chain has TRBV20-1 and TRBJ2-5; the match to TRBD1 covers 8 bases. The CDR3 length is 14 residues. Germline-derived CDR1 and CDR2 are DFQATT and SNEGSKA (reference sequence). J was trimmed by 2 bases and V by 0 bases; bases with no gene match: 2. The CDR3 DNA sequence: TGCAGTGCTAGAGATGGACAGGGACAAGAGACCCAGTACTTC. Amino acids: CSARDGQGQETQYF.